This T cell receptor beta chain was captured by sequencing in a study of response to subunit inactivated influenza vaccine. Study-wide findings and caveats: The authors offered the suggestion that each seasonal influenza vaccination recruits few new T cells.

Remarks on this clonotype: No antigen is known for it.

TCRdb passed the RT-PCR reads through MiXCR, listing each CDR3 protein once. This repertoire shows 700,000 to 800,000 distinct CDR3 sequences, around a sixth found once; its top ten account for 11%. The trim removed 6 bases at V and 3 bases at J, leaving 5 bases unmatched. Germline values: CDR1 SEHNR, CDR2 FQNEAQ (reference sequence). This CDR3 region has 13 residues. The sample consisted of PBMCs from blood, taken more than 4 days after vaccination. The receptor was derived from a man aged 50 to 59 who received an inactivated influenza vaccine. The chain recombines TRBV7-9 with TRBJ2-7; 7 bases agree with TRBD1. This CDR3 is CASRPRQGYEQYF. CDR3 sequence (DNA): TGTGCCAGCAGACCTAGACAGGGCTACGAGCAGTACTTC.